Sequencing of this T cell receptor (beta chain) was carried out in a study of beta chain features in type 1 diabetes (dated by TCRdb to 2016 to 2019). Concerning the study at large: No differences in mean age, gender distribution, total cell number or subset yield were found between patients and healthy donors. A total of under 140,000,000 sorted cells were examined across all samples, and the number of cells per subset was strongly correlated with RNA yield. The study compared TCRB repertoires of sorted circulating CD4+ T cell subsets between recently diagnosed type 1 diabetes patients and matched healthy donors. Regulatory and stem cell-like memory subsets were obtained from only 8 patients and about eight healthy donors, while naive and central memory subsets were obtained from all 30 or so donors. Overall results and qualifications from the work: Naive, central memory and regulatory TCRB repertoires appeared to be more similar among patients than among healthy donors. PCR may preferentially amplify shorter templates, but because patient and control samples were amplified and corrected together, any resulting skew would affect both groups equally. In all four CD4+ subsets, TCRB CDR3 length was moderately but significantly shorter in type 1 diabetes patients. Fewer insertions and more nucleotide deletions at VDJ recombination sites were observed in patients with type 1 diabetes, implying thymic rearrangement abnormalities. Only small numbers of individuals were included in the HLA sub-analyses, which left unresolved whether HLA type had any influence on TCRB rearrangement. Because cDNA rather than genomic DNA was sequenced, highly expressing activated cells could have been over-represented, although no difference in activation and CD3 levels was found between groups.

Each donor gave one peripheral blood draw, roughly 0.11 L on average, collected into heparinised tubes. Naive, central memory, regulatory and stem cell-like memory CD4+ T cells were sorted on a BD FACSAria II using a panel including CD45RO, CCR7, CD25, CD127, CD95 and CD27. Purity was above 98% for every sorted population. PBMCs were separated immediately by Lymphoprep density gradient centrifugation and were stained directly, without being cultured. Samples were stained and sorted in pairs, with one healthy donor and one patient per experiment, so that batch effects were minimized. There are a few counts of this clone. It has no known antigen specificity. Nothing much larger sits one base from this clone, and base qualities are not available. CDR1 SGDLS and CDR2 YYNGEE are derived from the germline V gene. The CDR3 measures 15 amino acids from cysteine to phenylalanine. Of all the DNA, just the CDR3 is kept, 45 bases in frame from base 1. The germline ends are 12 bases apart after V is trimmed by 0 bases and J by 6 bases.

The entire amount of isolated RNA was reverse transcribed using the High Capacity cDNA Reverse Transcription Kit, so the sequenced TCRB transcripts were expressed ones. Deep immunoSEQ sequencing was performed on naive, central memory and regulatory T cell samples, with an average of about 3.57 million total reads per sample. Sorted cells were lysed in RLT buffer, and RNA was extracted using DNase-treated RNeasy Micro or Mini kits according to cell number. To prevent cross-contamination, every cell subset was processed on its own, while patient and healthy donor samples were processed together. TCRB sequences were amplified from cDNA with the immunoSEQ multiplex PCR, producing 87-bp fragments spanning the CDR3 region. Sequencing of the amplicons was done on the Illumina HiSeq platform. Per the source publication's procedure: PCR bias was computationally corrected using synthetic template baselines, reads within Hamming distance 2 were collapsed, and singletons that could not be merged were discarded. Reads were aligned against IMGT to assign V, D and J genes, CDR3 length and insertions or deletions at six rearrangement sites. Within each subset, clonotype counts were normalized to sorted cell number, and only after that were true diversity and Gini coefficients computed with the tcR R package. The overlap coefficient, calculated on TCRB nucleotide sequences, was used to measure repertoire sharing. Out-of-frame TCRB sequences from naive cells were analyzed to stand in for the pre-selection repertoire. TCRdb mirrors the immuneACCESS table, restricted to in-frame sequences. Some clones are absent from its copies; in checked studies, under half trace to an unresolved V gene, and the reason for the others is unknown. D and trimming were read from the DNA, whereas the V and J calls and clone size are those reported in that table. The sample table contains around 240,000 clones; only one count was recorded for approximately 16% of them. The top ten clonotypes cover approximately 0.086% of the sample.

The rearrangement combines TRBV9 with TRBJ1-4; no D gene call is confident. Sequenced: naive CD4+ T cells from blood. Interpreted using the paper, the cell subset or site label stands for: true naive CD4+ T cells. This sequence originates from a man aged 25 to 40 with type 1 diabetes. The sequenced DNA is TGTGCCAGCAGCGTAGGTCCGCGAGGAGATGAAAAACTGTTTTTT. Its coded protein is CASSVGPRGDEKLFF.